This T cell receptor (beta chain) was captured in a study of CD8+ T cells in alopecia areata. It was cDNA, reverse transcribed from extracted RNA, that served as the sequencing template. The repertoire was sequenced with immunoSEQ multiplex PCR; TCRdb's copy has only in-frame clones and lacks some. This sample has 150,000 to 200,000 clones, with approximately 60% found just once. V lost 7 bases and J 2 bases, leaving 21 bases between the germline ends. The CDR3 spans 16 residues. The V gene's germline CDR1 is MDHEN and CDR2 SYDVKM. This sequence was found in a human donor in good health. This sequence joins TRBV28 and TRBJ2-7; TRBD2 might be the D (5 bases). The sequencing input was CD4+ T cells sorted from blood. The CDR3 sequence is CASTTDPVASPYEQYF. In nucleotides, the CDR3 is TGTGCCAGCACCACTGACCCCGTAGCGAGTCCCTACGAGCAGTACTTC.